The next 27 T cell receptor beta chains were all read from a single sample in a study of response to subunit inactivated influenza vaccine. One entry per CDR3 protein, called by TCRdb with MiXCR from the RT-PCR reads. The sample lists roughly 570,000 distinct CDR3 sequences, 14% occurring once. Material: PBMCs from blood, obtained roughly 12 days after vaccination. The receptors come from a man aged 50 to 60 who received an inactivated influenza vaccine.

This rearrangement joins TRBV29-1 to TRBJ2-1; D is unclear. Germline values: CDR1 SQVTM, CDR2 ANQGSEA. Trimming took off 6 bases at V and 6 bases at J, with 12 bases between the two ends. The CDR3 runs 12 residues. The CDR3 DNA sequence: TGCAGCGTCGCCCTTCTCGGCAATGAGCAGTTCTTC. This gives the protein CSVALLGNEQFF.

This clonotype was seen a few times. CDR3 sequence reads: CATSRDGGRGRNEQFF. The CDR3 DNA reads as TGTGCCACCAGCAGAGATGGAGGGAGAGGAAGGAATGAGCAGTTCTTC. The chain is built from TRBV15 and TRBJ2-1, with D perhaps TRBD2 (6 bases). Trimming stripped 0 bases from V and 7 bases from J, with 16 bases between. The CDR3 sequence is 16 residues long. The germline V gene has CDR1 LNHNV and CDR2 YYDKDF (reference sequence).

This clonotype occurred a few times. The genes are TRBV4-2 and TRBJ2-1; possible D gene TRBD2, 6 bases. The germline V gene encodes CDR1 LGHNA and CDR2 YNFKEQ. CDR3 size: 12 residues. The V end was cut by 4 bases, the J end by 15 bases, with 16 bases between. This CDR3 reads CASSPTGGDPFF. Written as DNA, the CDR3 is TGTGCCAGCAGCCCGACCGGCGGGGACCCGTTCTTC.

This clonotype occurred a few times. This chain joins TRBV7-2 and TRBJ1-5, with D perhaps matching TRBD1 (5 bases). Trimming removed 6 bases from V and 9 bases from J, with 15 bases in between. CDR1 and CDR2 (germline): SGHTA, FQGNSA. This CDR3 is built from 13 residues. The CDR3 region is CASSKGAGPPQHF. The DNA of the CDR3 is TGTGCCAGCAGTAAAGGGGCAGGGCCGCCCCAGCATTTT.

CDR3 bases: TGCGCCAGCAGCTTGGCCCCTAGCGGGAGGAGCGCAGATACGCAGTATTTT. Protein product: CASSLAPSGRSADTQYF. The chain employs TRBV5-1 and TRBJ2-3; 11 bases are a match to TRBD2. Trimming at V came to 0 bases and at J to 4 bases, leaving 7 bases not matched to a gene. The CDR3 has 17 residues. Germline CDR1 and CDR2: SGHRS and YFSETQ.

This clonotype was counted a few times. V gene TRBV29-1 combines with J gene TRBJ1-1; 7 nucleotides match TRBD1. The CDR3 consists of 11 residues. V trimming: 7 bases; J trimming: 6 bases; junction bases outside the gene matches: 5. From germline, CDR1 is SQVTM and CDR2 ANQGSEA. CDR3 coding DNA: TGCAGCGGACAGGGTAACGCTGAAGCTTTCTTT. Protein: CSGQGNAEAFF. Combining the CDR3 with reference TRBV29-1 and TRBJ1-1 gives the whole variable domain SAVISQKPSRDICQRGTSLTIQCQVDSQVTMMFWYRQQPGQSLTLIATANQGSEATYESGFVIDKFPISRPNLTFSTLTVSNMSPEDSSIYLCSGQGNAEAFFGQGTRLTVV.

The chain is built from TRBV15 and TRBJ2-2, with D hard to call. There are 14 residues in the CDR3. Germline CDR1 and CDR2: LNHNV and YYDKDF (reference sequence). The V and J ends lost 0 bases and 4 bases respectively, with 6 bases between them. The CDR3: CATSRDKATGELFF. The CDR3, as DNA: TGTGCCACCAGCAGAGACAAAGCCACCGGGGAGCTGTTTTTT.

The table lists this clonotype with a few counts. CDR3 nucleotide sequence: TGTGCCAGCAGCCAACTTATGCGAGAGACCCAGTACTTC. Translation: CASSQLMRETQYF. The rearrangement joins TRBV3-1 to TRBJ2-5; D gene uncertain. Germline CDR1 reads LGHDT; CDR2 reads YNNKEL (reference sequence). Trimming took off 2 bases at V and 4 bases at J, with 8 bases between the two ends. The CDR3 has 13 residues.

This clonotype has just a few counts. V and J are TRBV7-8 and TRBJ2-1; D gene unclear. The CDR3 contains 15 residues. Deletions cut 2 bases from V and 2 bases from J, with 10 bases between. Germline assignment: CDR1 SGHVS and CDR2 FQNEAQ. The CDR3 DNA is TGTGCCAGCAGCTTAAGTAGGTCCCCCTACAATGAGCAGTTCTTC. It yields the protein CASSLSRSPYNEQFF.

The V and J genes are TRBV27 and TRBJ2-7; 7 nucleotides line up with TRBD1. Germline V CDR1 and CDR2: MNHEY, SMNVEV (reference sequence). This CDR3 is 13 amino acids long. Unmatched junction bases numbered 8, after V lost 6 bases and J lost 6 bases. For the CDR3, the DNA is TGTGCCAGCAGCTTAAACAGGGGTCTCGAGCAGTACTTC. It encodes CASSLNRGLEQYF.

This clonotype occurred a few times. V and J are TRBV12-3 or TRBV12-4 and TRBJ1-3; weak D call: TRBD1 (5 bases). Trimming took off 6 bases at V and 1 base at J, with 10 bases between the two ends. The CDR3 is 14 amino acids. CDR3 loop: CASSQTDSGNTIYF. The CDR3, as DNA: TGTGCCAGCAGCCAGACAGATTCTGGAAACACCATATATTTT.

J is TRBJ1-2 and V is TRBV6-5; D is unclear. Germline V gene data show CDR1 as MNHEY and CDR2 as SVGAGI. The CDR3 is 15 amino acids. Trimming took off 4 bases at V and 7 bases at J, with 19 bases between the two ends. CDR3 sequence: CASSSTQDTLAGYTF. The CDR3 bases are TGTGCCAGCAGTTCAACACAAGACACCCTCGCTGGCTACACCTTC.

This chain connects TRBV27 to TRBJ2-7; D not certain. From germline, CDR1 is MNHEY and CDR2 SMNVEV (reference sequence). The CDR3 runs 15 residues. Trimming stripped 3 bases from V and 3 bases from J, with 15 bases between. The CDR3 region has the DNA TGTGCCAGCAGTTTTTCCGAAGGACCTCGCTACGAGCAGTACTTC. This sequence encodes CASSFSEGPRYEQYF.

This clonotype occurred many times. The CDR3 DNA follows: TGCGCCAGCAGCTTGAACAGAGACTACGAGCAGTACTTC. Translating it yields CASSLNRDYEQYF. This sequence joins TRBV5-1 and TRBJ2-7, with unresolved D. The CDR3 has 13 residues. V lost 1 base, J lost 3 bases, and 8 bases lay in between. Germline CDR1 reads SGHRS; CDR2 reads YFSETQ. Drawing the rest from reference TRBV5-1 and TRBJ2-7, the complete variable domain is KAGVTQTPRYLIKTRGQQVTLSCSPISGHRSVSWYQQTPGQGLQFLFEYFSETQRNKGNFPGRFSGRQFSNSRSEMNVSTLELGDSALYLCASSLNRDYEQYFGPGTRLTVT.

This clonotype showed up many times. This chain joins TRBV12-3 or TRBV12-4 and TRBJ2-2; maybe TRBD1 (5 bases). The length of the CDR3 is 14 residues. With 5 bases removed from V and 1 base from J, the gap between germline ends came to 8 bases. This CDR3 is CASSRTQNTGELFF. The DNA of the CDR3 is TGTGCCAGCAGTAGGACACAGAACACCGGGGAGCTGTTTTTT.

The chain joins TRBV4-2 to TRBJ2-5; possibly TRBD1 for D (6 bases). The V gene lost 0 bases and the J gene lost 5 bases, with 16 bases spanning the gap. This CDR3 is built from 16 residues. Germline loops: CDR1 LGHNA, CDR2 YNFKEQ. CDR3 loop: CASSQDSNRARETQYF. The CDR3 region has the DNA TGTGCCAGCAGCCAAGATTCAAACAGGGCGAGGGAGACCCAGTACTTC.

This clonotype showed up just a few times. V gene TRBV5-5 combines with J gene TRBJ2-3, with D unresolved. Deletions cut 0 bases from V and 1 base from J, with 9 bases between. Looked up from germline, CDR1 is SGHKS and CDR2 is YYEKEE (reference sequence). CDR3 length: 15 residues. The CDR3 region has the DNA TGTGCCAGCAGCTTGGAGGCGTCTGGCACAGATACGCAGTATTTT. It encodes CASSLEASGTDTQYF.

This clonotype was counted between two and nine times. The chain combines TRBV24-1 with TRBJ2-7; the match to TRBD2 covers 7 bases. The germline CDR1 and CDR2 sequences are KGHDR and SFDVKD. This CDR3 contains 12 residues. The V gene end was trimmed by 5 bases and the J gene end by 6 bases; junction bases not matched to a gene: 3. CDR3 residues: CATSASGVEQYF. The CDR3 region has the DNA TGTGCCACCAGTGCGAGCGGGGTCGAGCAGTACTTC.

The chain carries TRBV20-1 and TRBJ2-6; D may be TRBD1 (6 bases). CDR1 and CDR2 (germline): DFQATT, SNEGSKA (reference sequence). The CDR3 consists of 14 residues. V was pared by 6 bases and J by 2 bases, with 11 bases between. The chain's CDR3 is CSASQGPGANVLTF. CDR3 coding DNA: TGCAGTGCGTCTCAGGGGCCTGGGGCCAACGTCCTGACTTTC.

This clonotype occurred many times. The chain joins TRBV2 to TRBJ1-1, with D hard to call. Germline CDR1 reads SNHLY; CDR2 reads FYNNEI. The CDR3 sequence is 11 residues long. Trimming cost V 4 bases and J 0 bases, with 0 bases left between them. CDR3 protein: CASSVNTEAFF. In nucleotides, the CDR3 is TGTGCCAGCAGTGTGAACACTGAAGCTTTCTTT.

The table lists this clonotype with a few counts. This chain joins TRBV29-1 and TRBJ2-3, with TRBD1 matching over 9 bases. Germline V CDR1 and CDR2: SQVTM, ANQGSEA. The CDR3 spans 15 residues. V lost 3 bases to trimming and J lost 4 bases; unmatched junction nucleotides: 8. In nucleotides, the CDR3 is TGCAGCGTTGATTCCGGGACAGGGATCTCAGATACGCAGTATTTT. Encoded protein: CSVDSGTGISDTQYF.

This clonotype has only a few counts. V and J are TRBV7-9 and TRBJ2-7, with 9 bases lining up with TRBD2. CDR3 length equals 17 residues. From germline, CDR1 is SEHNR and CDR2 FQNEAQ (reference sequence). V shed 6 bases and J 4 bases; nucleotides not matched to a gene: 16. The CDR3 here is CASSPTPLAGVGYEQYF. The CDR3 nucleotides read TGTGCCAGCAGTCCTACCCCGTTAGCGGGAGTGGGTTACGAGCAGTACTTC.

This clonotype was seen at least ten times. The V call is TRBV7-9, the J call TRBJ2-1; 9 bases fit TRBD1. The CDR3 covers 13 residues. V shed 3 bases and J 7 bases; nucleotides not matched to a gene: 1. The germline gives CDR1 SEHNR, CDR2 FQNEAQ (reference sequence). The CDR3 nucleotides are TGTGCCAGCAGCTTGACAGGGGGGAATGAGCAGTTCTTC. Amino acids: CASSLTGGNEQFF.

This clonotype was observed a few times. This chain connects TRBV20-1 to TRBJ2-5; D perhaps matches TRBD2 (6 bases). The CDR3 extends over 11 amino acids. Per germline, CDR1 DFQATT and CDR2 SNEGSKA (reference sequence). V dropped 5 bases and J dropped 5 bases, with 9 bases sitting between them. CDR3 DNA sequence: TGCAGTGCTCCTCGGGGGGAGACCCAGTACTTC. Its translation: CSAPRGETQYF.

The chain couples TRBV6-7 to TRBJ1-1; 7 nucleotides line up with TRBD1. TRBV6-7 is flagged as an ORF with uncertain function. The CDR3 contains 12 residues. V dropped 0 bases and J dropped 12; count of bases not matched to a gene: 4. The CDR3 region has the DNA TGTGCCAGCAGTTACTCAGGGGGCCTAACTTTCTTT. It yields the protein CASSYSGGLTFF.

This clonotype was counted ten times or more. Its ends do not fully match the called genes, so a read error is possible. The CDR3 here is CASSLGGSSNEQFF. The CDR3, as DNA: TGTGCCAGCAGTTTGGGCGGGAGTAGCAATGAGCAGTTCTTC. This chain uses TRBV5-1 with TRBJ2-1; 7 nucleotides agree with TRBD2. The germline gives CDR1 SGHRS, CDR2 YFSETQ. This CDR3 has 14 residues.

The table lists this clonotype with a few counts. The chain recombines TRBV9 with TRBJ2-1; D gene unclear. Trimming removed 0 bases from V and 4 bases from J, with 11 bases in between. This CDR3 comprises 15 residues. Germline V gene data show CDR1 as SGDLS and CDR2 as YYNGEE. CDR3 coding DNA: TGTGCCAGCAGCGTAGGACTTGTGGGGTACAATGAGCAGTTCTTC. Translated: CASSVGLVGYNEQFF.